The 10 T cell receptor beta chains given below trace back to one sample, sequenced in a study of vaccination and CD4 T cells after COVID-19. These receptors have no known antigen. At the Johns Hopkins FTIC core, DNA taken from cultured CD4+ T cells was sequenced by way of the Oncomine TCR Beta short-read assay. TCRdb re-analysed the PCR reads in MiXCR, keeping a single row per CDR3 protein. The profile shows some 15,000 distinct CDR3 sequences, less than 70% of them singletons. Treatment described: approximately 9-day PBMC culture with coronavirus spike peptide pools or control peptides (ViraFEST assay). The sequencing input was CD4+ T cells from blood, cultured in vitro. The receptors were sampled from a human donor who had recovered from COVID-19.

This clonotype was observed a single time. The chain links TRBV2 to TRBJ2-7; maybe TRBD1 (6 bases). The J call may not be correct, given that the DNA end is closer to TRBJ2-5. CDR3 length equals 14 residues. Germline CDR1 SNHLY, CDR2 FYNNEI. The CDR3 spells CASSQDSPQETQYF. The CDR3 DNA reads TGTGCCAGCAGTCAGGACAGCCCCCAAGAGACCCAGTACTTC.

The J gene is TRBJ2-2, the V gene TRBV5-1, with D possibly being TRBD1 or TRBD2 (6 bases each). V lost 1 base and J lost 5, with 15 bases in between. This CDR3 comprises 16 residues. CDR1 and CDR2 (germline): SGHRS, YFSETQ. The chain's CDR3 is CASSLLWRGETGELFF. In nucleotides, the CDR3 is TGCGCCAGCAGCTTGTTGTGGAGGGGGGAAACCGGGGAGCTGTTTTTT.

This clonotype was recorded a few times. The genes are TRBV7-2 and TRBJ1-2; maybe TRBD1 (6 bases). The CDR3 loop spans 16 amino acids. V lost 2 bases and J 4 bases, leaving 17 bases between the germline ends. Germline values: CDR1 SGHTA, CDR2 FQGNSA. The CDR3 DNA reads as TGTGCCAGCAGCTTAATCGACAGGTTGAACACCTATGGCTACACCTTC. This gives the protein CASSLIDRLNTYGYTF.

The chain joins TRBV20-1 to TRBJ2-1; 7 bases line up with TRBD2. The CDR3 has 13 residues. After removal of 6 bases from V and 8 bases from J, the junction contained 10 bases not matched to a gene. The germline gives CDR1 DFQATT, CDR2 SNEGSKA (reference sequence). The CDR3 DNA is TGCAGTGCCATAAAGCGGACTAGGGATGAGCAGTTCTTC. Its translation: CSAIKRTRDEQFF.

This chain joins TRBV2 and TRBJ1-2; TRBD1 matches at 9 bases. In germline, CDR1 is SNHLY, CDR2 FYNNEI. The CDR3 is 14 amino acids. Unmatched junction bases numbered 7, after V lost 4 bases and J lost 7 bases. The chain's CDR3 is CASSAQQGAGGYTF. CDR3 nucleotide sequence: TGTGCCAGCAGTGCCCAACAGGGGGCTGGTGGCTACACCTTC. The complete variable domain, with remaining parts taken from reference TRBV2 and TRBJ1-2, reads EPEVTQTPSHQVTQMGQEVILRCVPISNHLYFYWYRQILGQKVEFLVSFYNNEISEKSEIFDDQFSVERPDGSNFTLKIRSTKLEDSAMYFCASSAQQGAGGYTFGSGTRLTVV.

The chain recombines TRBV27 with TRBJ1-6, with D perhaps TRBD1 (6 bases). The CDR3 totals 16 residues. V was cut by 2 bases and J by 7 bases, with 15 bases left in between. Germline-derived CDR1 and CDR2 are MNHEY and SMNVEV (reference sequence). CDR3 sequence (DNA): TGTGCCAGCAGTTTAGGGCAGGGGCTTGAGAATTCACCCCTCCACTTT. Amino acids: CASSLGQGLENSPLHF.

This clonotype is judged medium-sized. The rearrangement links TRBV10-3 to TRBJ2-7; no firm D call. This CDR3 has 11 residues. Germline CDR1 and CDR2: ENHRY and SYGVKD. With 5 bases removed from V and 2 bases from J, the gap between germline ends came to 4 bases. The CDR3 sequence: CAISSTYEQYF. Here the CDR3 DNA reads TGTGCCATCAGTTCAACCTACGAGCAGTACTTC.

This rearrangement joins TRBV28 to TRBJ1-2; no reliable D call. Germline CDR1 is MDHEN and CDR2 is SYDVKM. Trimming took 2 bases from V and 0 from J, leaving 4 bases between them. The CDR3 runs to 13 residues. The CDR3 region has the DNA TGTGCCAGCAGTTTAGGAGCTAACTATGGCTACACCTTC. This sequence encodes CASSLGANYGYTF.

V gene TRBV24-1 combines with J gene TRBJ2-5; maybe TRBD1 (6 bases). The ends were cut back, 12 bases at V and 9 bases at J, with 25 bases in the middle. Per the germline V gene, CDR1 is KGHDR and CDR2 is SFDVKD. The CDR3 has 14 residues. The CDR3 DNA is TGTGCCTCGACTAAGCGGAGCGAAGAGGGGGCCCAGTACTTC. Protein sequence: CASTKRSEEGAQYF.

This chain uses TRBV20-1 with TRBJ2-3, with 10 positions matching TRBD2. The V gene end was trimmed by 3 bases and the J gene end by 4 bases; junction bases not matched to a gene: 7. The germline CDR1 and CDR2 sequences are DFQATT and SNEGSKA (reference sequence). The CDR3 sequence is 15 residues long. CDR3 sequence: CSARELAGAPDTQYF. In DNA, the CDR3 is TGCAGTGCTAGGGAGCTAGCGGGGGCCCCAGATACGCAGTATTTT.